This TCR beta chain comes out of a study of T cell repertoires in cytomegalovirus infection. Turning to the study itself: Indications of both CMV infection and matching HLA type were provided by public TCR beta signatures.

TCRdb re-called the reads with MiXCR, one entry per CDR3 protein. This table holds 680,000 or so distinct CDR3 sequences, 35% to 40% found once. V lost 4 bases, J lost 0 bases, and 4 bases stayed unmatched. This CDR3 contains 16 residues. The germline gives CDR1 SGHTA, CDR2 FQGNSA. The sequence came from a human donor in good health (CMV status not recorded). Some clones in this sample may be carry-over from other donors' samples. This chain uses TRBV7-2 with TRBJ1-3, with 9 bases aligning to TRBD1. Sequenced input: PBMCs. DNA of the CDR3: TGTGCCAGCAGCTCCCAGACAGGGGGCTCTGGAAACACCATATATTTT. This sequence encodes CASSSQTGGSGNTIYF.